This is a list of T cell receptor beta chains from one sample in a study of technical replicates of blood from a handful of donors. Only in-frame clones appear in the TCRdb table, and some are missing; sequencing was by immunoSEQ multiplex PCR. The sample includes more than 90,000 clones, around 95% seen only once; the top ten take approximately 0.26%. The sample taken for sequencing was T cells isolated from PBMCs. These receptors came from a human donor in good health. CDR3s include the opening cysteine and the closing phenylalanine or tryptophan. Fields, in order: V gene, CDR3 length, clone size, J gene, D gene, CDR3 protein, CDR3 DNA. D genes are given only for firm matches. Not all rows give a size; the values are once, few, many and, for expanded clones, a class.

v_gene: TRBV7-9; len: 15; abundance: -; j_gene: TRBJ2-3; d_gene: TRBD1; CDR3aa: CASSEPGQGTDTQYF; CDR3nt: TGTGCCAGCAGCGAACCGGGACAGGGCACAGATACGCAGTATTTT
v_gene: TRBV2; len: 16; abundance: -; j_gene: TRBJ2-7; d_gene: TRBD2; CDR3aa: CASRKGGGSPSYEQYF; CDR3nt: TGTGCCAGCAGGAAAGGTGGCGGGAGCCCATCCTACGAGCAGTACTTC
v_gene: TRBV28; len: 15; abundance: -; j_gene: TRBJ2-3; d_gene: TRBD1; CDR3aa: CASSRQGQSTDTQYF; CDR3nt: TGTGCCAGCAGCAGACAGGGACAAAGCACAGATACGCAGTATTTT
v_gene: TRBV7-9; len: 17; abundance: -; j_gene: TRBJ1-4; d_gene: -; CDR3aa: CASSLGDKATTNEKLFF; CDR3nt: TGTGCCAGCAGCTTAGGAGACAAAGCAACAACTAATGAAAAACTGTTTTTT
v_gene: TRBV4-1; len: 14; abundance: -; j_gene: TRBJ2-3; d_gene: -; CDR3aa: CASTKVGGTDTQYF; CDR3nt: TGCGCCAGCACTAAAGTTGGAGGAACAGATACGCAGTATTTT
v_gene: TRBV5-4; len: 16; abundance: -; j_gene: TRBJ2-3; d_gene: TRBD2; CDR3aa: CASSLGLAGGPDTQYF; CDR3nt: TGTGCCAGCAGCTTGGGACTAGCGGGGGGGCCAGATACGCAGTATTTT
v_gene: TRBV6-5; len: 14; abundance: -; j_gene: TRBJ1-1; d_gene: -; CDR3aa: CASRPRTGGTEAFF; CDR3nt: TGTGCCAGCAGACCTCGGACGGGAGGCACTGAAGCTTTCTTT
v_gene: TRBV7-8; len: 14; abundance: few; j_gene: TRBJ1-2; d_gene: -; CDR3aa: CASSPTGSNYGYTF; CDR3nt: TGTGCCAGCAGCCCGACAGGCTCTAACTATGGCTACACCTTC
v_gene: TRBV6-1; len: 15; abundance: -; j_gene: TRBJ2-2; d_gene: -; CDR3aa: CASSTPSANTGELFF; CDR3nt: TGTGCCAGCAGTACCCCTAGCGCGAACACCGGGGAGCTGTTTTTT
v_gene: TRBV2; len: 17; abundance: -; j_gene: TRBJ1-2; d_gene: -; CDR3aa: CASTKIAGGGAPMGYTF; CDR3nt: TGTGCCAGCACCAAGATCGCCGGGGGAGGGGCCCCTATGGGATACACCTTC
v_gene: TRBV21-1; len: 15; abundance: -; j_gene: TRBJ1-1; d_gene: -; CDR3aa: CASSKGDRLRAEAFF; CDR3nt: TGTGCCAGCAGCAAAGGGGACAGGTTGCGGGCTGAAGCTTTCTTT
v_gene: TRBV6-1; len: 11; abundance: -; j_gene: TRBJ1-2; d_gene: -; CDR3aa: CASSEFGGYTF; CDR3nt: TGTGCCAGCAGTGAATTCGGTGGCTACACCTTC
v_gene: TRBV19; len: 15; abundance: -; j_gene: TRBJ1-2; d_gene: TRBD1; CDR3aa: CASSPPGTDNYGYTF; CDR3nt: TGTGCCAGTAGTCCCCCAGGGACAGATAACTATGGCTACACCTTC
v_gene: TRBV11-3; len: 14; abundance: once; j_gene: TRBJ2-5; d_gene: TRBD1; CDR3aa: CASRDRGRKETQYF; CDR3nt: TGTGCCAGCAGGGACAGGGGGAGAAAAGAGACCCAGTACTTC
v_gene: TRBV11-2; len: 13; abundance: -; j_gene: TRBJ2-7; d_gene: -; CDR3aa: CASSLGSPYEQYF; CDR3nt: TGTGCCAGCAGCTTAGGAAGCCCCTACGAGCAGTACTTC
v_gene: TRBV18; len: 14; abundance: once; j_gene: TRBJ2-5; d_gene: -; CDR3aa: CASSPSAGKRPQYF; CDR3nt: TGTGCCAGCTCACCATCCGCAGGAAAGAGACCCCAGTACTTC
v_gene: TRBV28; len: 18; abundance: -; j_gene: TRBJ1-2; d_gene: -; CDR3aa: CASSSRSLRQSRRGGYTF; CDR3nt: TGTGCCAGCAGTTCCCGATCATTAAGACAGTCCCGGAGGGGTGGCTACACCTTC
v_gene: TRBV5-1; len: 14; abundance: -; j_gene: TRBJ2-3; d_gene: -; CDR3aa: CASSRDLSSDTQYF; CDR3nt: TGCGCCAGCAGCCGGGATCTGTCATCTGATACGCAGTATTTT
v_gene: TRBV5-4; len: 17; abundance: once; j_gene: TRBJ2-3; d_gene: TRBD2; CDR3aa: CASSLASGGVSTDTQYF; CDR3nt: TGTGCCAGCAGCTTGGCTAGCGGGGGGGTATCCACAGATACGCAGTATTTT
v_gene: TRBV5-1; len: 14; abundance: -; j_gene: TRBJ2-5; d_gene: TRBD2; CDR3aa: CASSLLGEGETQYF; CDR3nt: TGCGCCAGCAGCCTCTTGGGGGAGGGAGAGACCCAGTACTTC
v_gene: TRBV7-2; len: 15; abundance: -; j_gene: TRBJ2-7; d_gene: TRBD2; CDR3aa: CASSFLAGSSYEQYF; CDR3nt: TGTGCCAGCAGCTTTCTAGCGGGGAGCTCCTACGAGCAGTACTTC
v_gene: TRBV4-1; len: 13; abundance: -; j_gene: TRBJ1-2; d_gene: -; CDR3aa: CASSQDRIYGYTF; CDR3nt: TGCGCCAGCAGCCAGGACAGAATCTATGGCTACACCTTC